The 15 T cell receptor beta chains given below trace back to one sample, sequenced in a study of memory CD4+ T cells and cytomegalovirus serostatus. The sort gate was single viable CD3+CD4+CD8-CD45RO+ cells for memory CD4+ T cells. Sequencing was performed with immunoSEQ multiplex PCR; in TCRdb, only in-frame clones are kept and a portion is missing. The sample lists just under 95,000 clones, over 70% occurring once. Sequenced: memory CD4+ T cells from blood. The receptors come from an adult in good health and CMV-seropositive.

The chain uses TRBV19 and TRBJ1-4; 8 nucleotides line up with TRBD1. Per the germline V gene, CDR1 is LNHDA and CDR2 is SQIVND (reference sequence). V was clipped by 3 bases and J by 6 bases; unmatched bases: 9. The CDR3 extends over 16 amino acids. As DNA, the CDR3 is TGTGCCAGTAGTATTGGCCCTCCGACAGGGGATGAAAAACTGTTTTTT. As protein: CASSIGPPTGDEKLFF.

The chain links TRBV28 to TRBJ2-7; D may correspond to TRBD1 or TRBD2 (5 bases each). The CDR3 loop spans 14 amino acids. CDR1 and CDR2 from the germline V gene are MDHEN and SYDVKM. The V end lost 4 bases, the J end lost 3 bases, and 13 bases lay between the germline ends. The CDR3 reads CASSSGGGYYEQYF. CDR3 sequence (DNA): TGTGCCAGCAGTTCAGGTGGGGGTTACTACGAGCAGTACTTC.

The gene calls are TRBV27 and TRBJ2-1; D is unresolved. The germline gives CDR1 MNHEY, CDR2 SMNVEV (reference sequence). Trimming removed 0 bases at V and 7 bases at J, with 13 bases between. This CDR3 has 15 residues. CDR3 in amino acids: CASSLSLQPTNEQFF. The CDR3 DNA reads TGTGCCAGCAGTTTATCGCTACAGCCAACAAATGAGCAGTTCTTC.

This clone was found a few times. The rearrangement uses TRBV5-8 and TRBJ2-5, with 7 bases lining up with TRBD1. The CDR3 covers 13 residues. Trimming removed 4 bases from V and 2 bases from J; junction bases left unmatched: 2. Germline CDR1 SGHTS, CDR2 YDEGEE. DNA of the CDR3: TGTGCCAGCAGCGGGGGACAGCAAGAGACCCAGTACTTC. This codes for CASSGGQQETQYF. The full variable domain, completed using reference TRBV5-8 and TRBJ2-5, is EAGVTQSPTHLIKTRGQQATLRCSPISGHTSVYWYQQALGLGLQFLLWYDEGEERNRGNFPPRFSGRQFPNYSSELNVNALELEDSALYLCASSGGQQETQYFGPGTRLLVL.

The V and J genes are TRBV2 and TRBJ2-2, with a possible D match to TRBD2 (6 bases). V lost 6 bases and J 8 bases, leaving 13 bases between the germline ends. Germline V gives CDR1 SNHLY, CDR2 FYNNEI. The length of the CDR3 is 13 residues. CDR3 loop: CASRVGTSGELFF. The CDR3 region has the DNA TGTGCCAGCAGGGTTGGGACTTCGGGGGAGCTGTTTTTT.

The chain links TRBV6-6 to TRBJ2-7; the match to TRBD2 covers 12 bases. CDR3 length: 15 amino acids. V lost 7 bases to trimming and J lost 2 bases; unmatched junction nucleotides: 6. The germline gives CDR1 MNHNY, CDR2 SVGAGI (reference sequence). The CDR3 reads CASTQTSGRPYEQYF. CDR3 bases: TGTGCCAGCACCCAGACTAGCGGGAGACCCTACGAGCAGTACTTC.

V and J are TRBV19 and TRBJ1-5; D not certain. The CDR3 covers 12 residues. With 1 base removed from V and 5 bases from J, the gap between germline ends came to 3 bases. Germline CDR1 reads LNHDA; CDR2 reads SQIVND (reference sequence). DNA for the CDR3: TGTGCCAGTAGTATAGGAGATCAGCCCCAGCATTTT. This encodes CASSIGDQPQHF.

This chain connects TRBV29-1 to TRBJ2-3; 8 nucleotides match TRBD2. This CDR3 has 14 amino acids. The germline V gene has CDR1 SQVTM and CDR2 ANQGSEA. Trimming took 5 bases from V and 2 from J; bases not matched to a gene: 6. The CDR3 DNA is TGCAGCGTTTTATTAGCGGGGACCACAGATACGCAGTATTTT. Protein product: CSVLLAGTTDTQYF.

The CDR3 here is CASGGLQVYPGELFF. CDR3 coding DNA: TGTGCCAGCGGAGGACTACAGGTATACCCCGGGGAGCTGTTTTTT. The rearrangement links TRBV6-1 to TRBJ2-2, with D perhaps TRBD2 (6 bases). The germline V gene encodes CDR1 MNHNS and CDR2 SASEGT. This CDR3 contains 15 residues. Deletions cut 8 bases from V and 6 bases from J, with 19 bases between.

This clone came up once. This chain connects TRBV28 to TRBJ1-2; tentatively, D is TRBD1 (5 bases). Germline V gene lookup returns CDR1 MDHEN and CDR2 SYDVKM. The V and J ends lost 2 bases and 6 bases respectively, with 10 bases between them. CDR3 length: 13 residues. The CDR3 reads CASSLQFRDGYTF. In DNA, the CDR3 is TGTGCCAGCAGTTTACAGTTCAGGGATGGCTACACCTTC.

V and J are TRBV5-3 and TRBJ1-4; TRBD1 agrees at 10 bases. TRBV5-3 falls under the ORF class, with uncertain function. CDR3 size: 18 residues. This chain's CDR3 is CAGTYSDRGQGINEKLFF. CDR3 nucleotides: TGTGCTGGTACCTATTCTGACAGGGGGCAGGGGATTAATGAAAAACTGTTTTTT.

The chain links TRBV11-1 to TRBJ2-3, with D hard to call. Trimming removed 0 bases at V and 4 bases at J, with 5 bases between. The length of the CDR3 is 13 residues. Germline V CDR1 and CDR2: SGHAT, FQDESV (reference sequence). The chain's CDR3 is CASSLAGSDTQYF. Written as DNA, the CDR3 is TGTGCCAGCAGCTTAGCGGGGTCAGATACGCAGTATTTT.

This clone was recorded once. The V and J genes are TRBV18 and TRBJ1-5, with TRBD1 as a possible D gene (5 bases). The V and J ends lost 2 bases and 5 bases respectively, with 10 bases between them. The germline V gene encodes CDR1 KGHSH and CDR2 LQKENI. The CDR3 is 14 residues long. The CDR3 reads CASSPSGGDQPQHF. The CDR3 region has the DNA TGTGCCAGCTCACCAAGTGGGGGGGATCAGCCCCAGCATTTT.

The V and J genes are TRBV5-1 and TRBJ2-2; D is perhaps TRBD1 or TRBD2 (5 bases each). Between the trimmed V and J ends, which lost 7 bases and 6 bases, there was a span of 16 bases. The CDR3 runs to 14 residues. Germline V CDR1 and CDR2: SGHRS, YFSETQ. The DNA of the CDR3 is TGCGCCAGCGGAAGTGGGGGTAGGGCCGGGGAGCTGTTTTTT. It yields the protein CASGSGGRAGELFF.

The CDR3 spells CASSLEGQGGYTF. For the CDR3, the DNA is TGTGCCAGCAGCTTGGAAGGGCAGGGGGGCTACACCTTC. The chain uses TRBV5-4 and TRBJ1-2; tentatively, D is TRBD1 (6 bases). Trimming took off 0 bases at V and 8 bases at J, with 11 bases between the two ends. The CDR3 sequence is 13 residues long. Per the germline V gene, CDR1 is SGHNT and CDR2 is YYREEE (reference sequence). The variable domain in full, completed from reference TRBV5-4 and TRBJ1-2, reads ETGVTQSPTHLIKTRGQQVTLRCSSQSGHNTVSWYQQALGQGPQFIFQYYREEENGRGNFPPRFSGLQFPNYSSELNVNALELDDSALYLCASSLEGQGGYTFGSGTRLTVV.